Listed below are T cell receptor beta chains from one sample, sequenced in a study of blood T cells in healthy people across ages. Using its own MiXCR run on the 5' RACE reads, TCRdb lists one record per CDR3 protein. The data show around 1,800,000 distinct CDR3 sequences, around 40% seen once. The sample comprised blood. These receptors all come from a human donor in good health. CDR3s include the opening cysteine and the closing phenylalanine or tryptophan. The size entry is marked missing in some rows and otherwise reads once, few, many or a size class.

NA | TRBJ2-1 | TRBV20-1 | CSAQGGSGGVLFSYNEQFF
few | TRBJ2-3 | TRBV20-1 | CSARDSDWTGSTDTQYF
few | TRBJ1-1 | TRBV4-2 | CASNQDRRTEAFF
many | TRBJ2-7 | TRBV7-2 | CASSLGANYEQYF
NA | TRBJ1-2 | TRBV28 | CASRDSAEYYGYTF
once | TRBJ1-4 | TRBV7-9 | CASTAEPATNEKLFF
few | TRBJ2-2 | TRBV28 | CASSLTGDTGELFF
few | TRBJ1-5 | TRBV18 | CASSPRWGDQPQHF
NA | TRBJ2-3 | TRBV5-1 | CASSLAEWHTQYF
few | TRBJ2-3 | TRBV5-1 | CASSSGGPKVDTQYF
many | TRBJ2-7 | TRBV7-8 | CASSSRPLYEQYF
NA | TRBJ2-3 | TRBV6-2/TRBV6-3 | CASLPGQGITDTQYF
many | TRBJ2-7 | TRBV27 | CASSTLAVSWEQYF
few | TRBJ2-7 | TRBV20-1 | CSAGSLRDRGRGEQYF
few | TRBJ1-2 | TRBV4-2 | CASSSQGAREFHYGYTF
few | TRBJ2-3 | TRBV7-3 | CASSPEVGYTQYF
few | TRBJ2-1 | TRBV20-1 | CSASQWGSGGAGEQFF
few | TRBJ1-2 | TRBV11-2 | CASSYPRNNYGYTF
NA | TRBJ2-1 | TRBV2 | CASSANRPSLGNEQFF
NA | TRBJ2-1 | TRBV5-5 | CASSLRPRTDEQFF
NA | TRBJ2-7 | TRBV6-2/TRBV6-3 | CASSYFGQGLPSYEQYF
many | TRBJ1-2 | TRBV5-1 | CASSFTQGANNYGYTF
NA | TRBJ2-7 | TRBV5-1 | CAGREDPSYEQYF
NA | TRBJ1-2 | TRBV28 | CASSRPPEYGYTF
few | NA | TRBV24-1 | CATSDTGSSYNEQYF
NA | NA | TRBV18 | CASSPIDRRETQYF
few | TRBJ1-1 | TRBV5-1 | CASNPGQGAVNTEAFF
few | TRBJ2-7 | TRBV7-2 | CASSLRPRGSSYEQYF
NA | TRBJ1-1 | TRBV5-5 | CASSLEGGGMNTEAFF
NA | TRBJ2-7 | TRBV3-1 | CASSPRRTGGYEQYF
many | TRBJ2-1 | TRBV27 | CASSFRGNEQFF
NA | TRBJ2-7 | TRBV28 | CASSETGARNSYEQYF
NA | TRBJ2-5 | TRBV6-5 | CASSYSGTSGNQETQYF
few | TRBJ2-1 | TRBV20-1 | CSAPAFSGDTYNEQFF
once | TRBJ1-1 | TRBV5-1 | CASSPVKGRENTEAFF
few | TRBJ1-4 | TRBV11-3 | CASSLTRSNEKLFF
NA | TRBJ2-3 | TRBV9 | CASSGHRGRTDTQYF
many | TRBJ2-3 | TRBV12-3/TRBV12-4 | CASSFSADTQYF
NA | TRBJ2-5 | TRBV6-2/TRBV6-3 | CASSTGGKKTQYF
NA | TRBJ1-2 | TRBV12-3/TRBV12-4 | CASMAGGEGYTF
NA | TRBJ1-5 | TRBV5-8 | CASSRHRGSNQPQHF
NA | TRBJ2-7 | TRBV27 | CASSLDGGAYEQYF
few | TRBJ2-7 | TRBV11-3 | CASSIHLARGEQYF
NA | TRBJ2-1 | TRBV7-2 | CASSLAWTSGGNEQFF